This TCR beta chain was profiled in a study of graft-versus-host responses after intestinal transplantation. CDR1 is MNHEY, CDR2 SMNVEV, per germline (reference sequence). The CDR3 is 14 residues long. V lost 7 bases, J lost 2 bases, and 13 bases lay in between. This clone came up once. Its antigen is currently unknown. Clones were sequenced by immunoSEQ multiplex PCR, and TCRdb holds only the in-frame ones, with some missing. Altogether tens of thousands of clones are present, 93% being singletons, with the ten largest covering less than 25%. This TCR derives from a human donor who was the organ donor for an intestinal transplant. The specimen comprised unstimulated CD8+ T cells sorted from spleen or lymph node cells, sampled before transplant. This chain uses TRBV27 with TRBJ2-3, with unresolved D. CDR3 coding DNA: TGTGCCAGCAATCCAGTAGTGCCCACAGATACGCAGTATTTT. As protein: CASNPVVPTDTQYF.